This T cell receptor (beta chain) originates from a study of regulatory T cells in long-lasting Graves disease. Time point meaning: persistent/refractory GD, antithyroid drugs over 5 years with positive TRAb. RNA extracted from PBMCs served as the sequencing template. As a group, patients came from one endocrinology department in Xi'an, China. A remark on this clonotype: Its target is unknown.

CDR1 is SGHTA, CDR2 FQGNSA, per germline. The CDR3 is made up of 14 amino acids. Trimming cost V 0 bases and J 6 bases; bases outside gene matches: 4. Assembly of TCR beta libraries relied on iRepertoire HTBI primers together with Arm-PCR of CDR3 regions. TCRdb redid the calling of the multiplex PCR reads with MiXCR, one entry per CDR3 protein. The profile shows 700,000 or so distinct CDR3 sequences, around 30% of them singletons. Notes on the study in general: More public clonotypes were shared by persistent patients (2,741) than by new patients (roughly 1,000).

The TCR sequence derives from a female donor with Graves disease. The sample was peripheral blood mononuclear cells (PBMCs), taken when the disease was refractory, from a patient treated with antithyroid drugs. The J gene is TRBJ2-7, the V gene TRBV7-2; 8 bases align to TRBD2. CDR3 amino acids: CASSLAAGEGEQYF. CDR3 nucleotide sequence: TGTGCCAGCAGCTTAGCAGCGGGAGAGGGCGAGCAGTACTTC. Based on the CDR3 plus reference TRBV7-2 and TRBJ2-7, the full variable domain is GAGVSQSPSNKVTEKGKDVELRCDPISGHTALYWYRQSLGQGLEFLIYFQGNSAPDKSGLPSDRFSAERTGGSVSTLTIQRTQQEDSAVYLCASSLAAGEGEQYFGPGTRLTVT.